This T cell receptor beta chain came from a study of T-cell reconstitution after alpha-beta-depleted transplantation in children. Study-wide findings and caveats: Expanded graft clones, several hundred of them, were reportedly the source of alpha-beta T cells about two months after transplant.

During its preparation, the TCRbeta library received unique molecular identifiers. TCRdb reprocessed the PCR reads via MiXCR and lists one record per CDR3 protein. Among about 640,000 distinct CDR3 sequences listed, over 10% were seen once. Per germline, CDR1 MDHEN and CDR2 SYDVKM. The V and J ends lost 1 base and 4 bases respectively, with 8 bases between them. CDR3 size: 14 residues. This clonotype came up a few times. No antigen is known for it. This chain uses TRBV28 with TRBJ2-1; D unclear. The material sequenced was PBMCs, mostly from graft donor cells, taken 360 days after TCRalphabeta/CD19-depleted stem cell transplant. The receptor was isolated from a male patient between 10 and 17 years old who had a stem cell transplant for acute myeloid leukemia, so the T cells may come from the graft donor. CDR3 region: CASSLFAEYNEQFF. In DNA, the CDR3 is TGTGCCAGCAGTTTATTTGCGGAATACAATGAGCAGTTCTTC.